The T cell receptor (beta chain) described here comes from a study of blood T cells in healthy people across ages. This CDR3 spans 11 amino acids. V gave up 1 base and J gave up 6 bases, with 5 bases separating them. CDR1 and CDR2 from the germline V gene are SQVTM and ANQGSEA. This clonotype was counted at least ten times. Per-sample yields of isolated PBMCs were at least 6 million. A second PCR, run for about 6 to 11 cycles, used a sample-barcoded 5' primer plus a J-beta primer mix. TCRdb re-called the 5' RACE reads with MiXCR, one entry per CDR3 protein. The sample includes roughly 1.9 million distinct CDR3 sequences, about 39% of them seen just once.

The rearrangement joins TRBV29-1 to TRBJ2-3; D unresolved. Sequencing was done on a sample of blood. The TCR comes from a human donor in good health. CDR3 sequence reads: CSVEAQDTQYF. CDR3 sequence (DNA): TGCAGCGTTGAAGCGCAGGATACGCAGTATTTT.